The clone carrying this T cell receptor beta chain appeared a few times. Antigen unknown. Germline V lookup: CDR1 MNHEY, CDR2 SMNVEV (reference sequence). V was shortened by 4 bases and J by 9 bases, with 13 bases between the two germline ends. CDR3 length: 13 amino acids. Library preparation (for TCRbeta) was performed with unique molecular identifiers. TCRdb recomputed calls from the PCR reads with MiXCR, one row per CDR3 protein. The sample includes hundreds of thousands of distinct CDR3 sequences, approximately 14% of them seen just once. The sample comes from a study of T-cell reconstitution after alpha-beta-depleted transplantation in children. Points from the study as a whole: Newly made T cells mostly supplied T-cell counts and diversity one year after transplant. There were reportedly several hundred expanded graft clones from which alpha-beta T cells came about two months after transplant.

This receptor was obtained from a girl aged 2 to 9 with congenital amegakaryocytic thrombocytopenia, due to receive a stem cell transplant. The chain employs TRBV27 and TRBJ2-1; D is possibly TRBD1 (5 bases). The sample here was PBMCs, taken before TCRalphabeta/CD19-depleted stem cell transplant. The CDR3 DNA sequence: TGTGCCAGCAGTTCCCGGTGGGGCCTTGAGCAGTTCTTC. It encodes CASSSRWGLEQFF.